The T cell receptor beta chain described here comes from a study of long-term antiretroviral therapy in people with HIV. A remark on this clone: Its antigen is still unknown.

General study points: Nothing was known about ART adherence, viral resistance or changes in therapy. Clones that had undergone expansion before ART dominated the repertoire at all time points.

This CDR3 contains 15 residues. Germline V lookup: CDR1 WSHSY, CDR2 SAAADI. V gave up 5 bases and J gave up 2 bases; unmatched junction bases: 7. With survey level as its setting, the immunoSEQ assay was v3.0. Libraries were prepared by immunoSEQ multiplex PCR; TCRdb keeps only in-frame clonotypes and omits some of them. The data contain 25,000 to 35,000 clones, about nine tenths of them singletons. The J gene is TRBJ2-3, the V gene TRBV10-2; TRBD2 matches at 7 bases. The sequence was collected from a woman in her forties with HIV. The sample here was unsorted PBMCs, taken 5.2 years after starting antiretroviral therapy. DNA for the CDR3: TGCGCCAGCAGTACGAGCGGGGAACCCACAGATACGCAGTATTTT. This codes for CASSTSGEPTDTQYF.